These 27 T cell receptor beta chains came from one sample sequenced in a study of beta chain features in type 1 diabetes. Sequenced material consisted of expressed TCRB transcripts (all of the isolated RNA was reverse transcribed). Libraries were prepared by immunoSEQ multiplex PCR; TCRdb keeps only in-frame clonotypes and omits some of them. Altogether 300,000 to 400,000 clones are present, around 10% being singletons, with the ten largest covering 0.6%. Their antigens are not known. Findings of the study overall: Moderate yet significant TCRB CDR3 shortening was seen in Type 1 diabetes patients in all four CD4+ subsets.

Specimen: central memory CD4+ T cells from blood. These TCRs come from a man under 40 with type 1 diabetes.

V and J are TRBV9 and TRBJ2-1; TRBD1 matches at 10 bases. V lost 1 base to trimming and J lost 9 bases; unmatched junction nucleotides: 7. CDR1 and CDR2 from the germline V gene are SGDLS and YYNGEE. This CDR3 is built from 15 residues. The CDR3 DNA follows: TGTGCCAGCAGCGTATCCGGGACAGGGGTTAGTGAGCAGTTCTTC. This sequence encodes CASSVSGTGVSEQFF.

This clone has a count of ten or more. The J gene is TRBJ2-7, the V gene TRBV2, with unresolved D. Between the trimmed V and J ends, which lost 4 bases and 6 bases, there was a span of 13 bases. This CDR3 is 13 amino acids long. The germline V gene has CDR1 SNHLY and CDR2 FYNNEI. The CDR3 region is CASSGVGTVEQYF. The CDR3 nucleotides are TGTGCCAGCAGTGGAGTGGGAACTGTCGAGCAGTACTTC.

The chain carries TRBV11-2 and TRBJ2-5, with TRBD2 as a possible D gene (6 bases). The V end lost 1 base, the J end lost 4 bases, and 10 bases lay between the germline ends. The germline CDR1 and CDR2 sequences are SGHAT and FQNNGV. The CDR3 length is 14 residues. CDR3: CASSLVASVETQYF. CDR3 DNA: TGTGCCAGCAGCTTAGTTGCTAGCGTAGAGACCCAGTACTTC.

Only a few counts were recorded for this clone. The rearrangement joins TRBV5-1 to TRBJ2-1; maybe TRBD1 (6 bases). V lost 4 bases and J 4 bases, leaving 18 bases between the germline ends. The CDR3 has 16 amino acids. The germline V gene encodes CDR1 SGHRS and CDR2 YFSETQ. CDR3 nucleotide sequence: TGCGCCAGCAGCCCGGGGACACCCCCTTCGTACAATGAGCAGTTCTTC. Translated, it gives CASSPGTPPSYNEQFF.

This clone was seen a few times. The V gene is TRBV29-1, the J gene TRBJ1-1, with D uncertain. Germline values: CDR1 SQVTM, CDR2 ANQGSEA. This CDR3 has 15 residues. Trimming took 4 bases from V and 5 from J, leaving 20 bases between them. CDR3 sequence: CSVAAGMAGITEAFF. CDR3 coding DNA: TGCAGCGTTGCTGCAGGTATGGCAGGCATAACTGAAGCTTTCTTT.

This clone was recorded at least ten times. The V gene is TRBV7-2, the J gene TRBJ1-2; D is unresolved. The V gene's germline CDR1 is SGHTA and CDR2 FQGNSA. The CDR3 is 13 residues long. Trimming shortened V by 3 bases and J by 3 bases, and 8 bases separated the two germline ends. CDR3 sequence (DNA): TGTGCCAGCAGCTTGGGGTTTGACTATGGCTACACCTTC. Amino acids: CASSLGFDYGYTF.

This rearrangement joins TRBV11-2 to TRBJ2-1, with TRBD2 identical over 12 bases. The J segment lost 10 bases and the V segment lost 3 bases, leaving 7 bases of the junction unmatched. This CDR3 spans 15 amino acids. The germline CDR1 and CDR2 sequences are SGHAT and FQNNGV. The DNA for the CDR3 is TGTGCCAGCAGCTTTGCCGGACTAGCGGGGACCGAGCAGTTCTTC. This gives the protein CASSFAGLAGTEQFF.

This clone appeared a few times. This sequence joins TRBV10-1 and TRBJ2-3, with 9 bases that match TRBD2. The CDR3 is 15 residues long. Looked up from germline, CDR1 is WNHNN and CDR2 is SYGVQD (reference sequence). J lost 5 bases, V lost 4 bases, and 7 bases had no gene match. This CDR3 is CASSGRGRAGDTQYF. The DNA of the CDR3 is TGCGCCAGCAGTGGACGCGGGAGGGCCGGAGATACGCAGTATTTT.

This clone occurred a few times. This chain joins TRBV5-1 and TRBJ1-1; possible D gene TRBD1, 6 bases. The CDR3 contains 15 residues. Trimming shortened V by 2 bases and J by 1 base, and 12 bases separated the two germline ends. In germline, CDR1 is SGHRS, CDR2 YFSETQ. The CDR3 protein is CASSLSGTQNTEAFF. Here the CDR3 DNA reads TGCGCCAGCAGCTTATCCGGGACACAGAACACTGAAGCTTTCTTT.

The table lists this clone with a few counts. The chain carries TRBV11-2 and TRBJ2-4, with 11 bases fitting TRBD2. V shed 5 bases, J shed 8 bases, and the junction held 8 bases outside the gene matches. This CDR3 spans 15 amino acids. Looked up from germline, CDR1 is SGHAT and CDR2 is FQNNGV. CDR3 sequence (DNA): TGTGCCAGCAGCAATAGCGGGAGGGCCGGAGACATTCAGTACTTC. Encoded protein: CASSNSGRAGDIQYF. The entire variable domain, with the rest obtained from reference TRBV11-2 and TRBJ2-4, is as follows: EAGVAQSPRYKIIEKRQSVAFWCNPISGHATLYWYQQILGQGPKLLIQFQNNGVVDDSQLPKDRFSAERLKGVDSTLKIQPAKLEDSAVYLCASSNSGRAGDIQYFGAGTRLSVL.

This clone has more than one count but fewer than ten. For the CDR3, the DNA is TGTGCCAGCAGTTCCCCGGGGCGATCGGGCACCGGGGAGCTGTTTTTT. Residues: CASSSPGRSGTGELFF. This sequence joins TRBV28 and TRBJ2-2; D might be TRBD1 or TRBD2, each matching 5 bases. The ends were cut back, 4 bases at V and 4 bases at J, with 16 bases in the middle. The CDR3 sequence is 16 residues long. Looked up from germline, CDR1 is MDHEN and CDR2 is SYDVKM.

With respect to this clone: The same CDR3 arises from other DNA sequences in this sample as well. This chain links TRBV9 with TRBJ2-1; D is uncertain. Germline CDR1 SGDLS, CDR2 YYNGEE. V lost 0 bases and J 4 bases, leaving 5 bases between the germline ends. This CDR3 comprises 13 residues. In nucleotides, the CDR3 is TGTGCCAGCAGCGTAGGGGAATACAATGAGCAGTTCTTC. It encodes CASSVGEYNEQFF.

Only a few counts were recorded for this clone. The chain employs TRBV5-8 and TRBJ2-5; 7 bases are a match to TRBD1. Germline CDR1 and CDR2: SGHTS and YDEGEE. V lost 2 bases and J lost 0; bases outside the gene matches: 4. The CDR3 length is 15 residues. This chain's CDR3 is CASSFGTAYQETQYF. The CDR3 region has the DNA TGTGCCAGCAGCTTCGGGACAGCCTACCAAGAGACCCAGTACTTC.

The V gene is TRBV7-2, the J gene TRBJ2-2; D is unclear. Germline-derived CDR1 and CDR2 are SGHTA and FQGNSA. This CDR3 is built from 13 residues. The V gene lost 3 bases and the J gene lost 6 bases, with 8 bases spanning the gap. The CDR3 sequence is CASSLDGAGELFF. CDR3 coding DNA: TGTGCCAGCAGCTTGGATGGTGCCGGGGAGCTGTTTTTT.

This clone was seen a handful of times. V usage is TRBV6-1 and J usage is TRBJ2-4; the D is unclear. In germline, CDR1 is MNHNS, CDR2 SASEGT. Trimming removed 10 bases at V and 3 bases at J, with 10 bases between. There are 12 residues in the CDR3. The CDR3 loop is CATFRDKNIQYF. The DNA of the CDR3 is TGTGCCACCTTTAGGGACAAAAACATTCAGTACTTC.

This clone came up a few times. This chain links TRBV9 with TRBJ2-1, with 7 bases fitting TRBD1. Germline V gene data show CDR1 as SGDLS and CDR2 as YYNGEE. Unmatched junction bases numbered 9, after V lost 2 bases and J lost 10 bases. This CDR3 spans 14 amino acids. As DNA, the CDR3 is TGTGCCAGCAGCGTGAACAGGGGCCCTTGGGAGCAGTTCTTC. Its translation: CASSVNRGPWEQFF.

This clone has a count of ten or more. The chain links TRBV10-3 to TRBJ2-3; TRBD2 matches at 8 bases. The V segment lost 10 bases and the J segment 3 bases; nucleotides outside the gene matches: 6. The germline CDR1 and CDR2 sequences are ENHRY and SYGVKD. The CDR3 runs to 13 residues. As DNA, the CDR3 is TGTGCCAGCCGGGAGGGGTCAACAGATACGCAGTATTTT. Amino acid sequence: CASREGSTDTQYF.

The chain links TRBV6-6 to TRBJ1-5, with D unclear. With 1 base removed from V and 2 bases from J, the gap between germline ends came to 12 bases. The CDR3 runs to 16 residues. The V gene's germline CDR1 is MNHNY and CDR2 SVGAGI (reference sequence). CDR3: CASSYFQGFGNQPQHF. In DNA form, the CDR3 reads TGTGCCAGCAGTTACTTTCAAGGATTTGGCAATCAGCCCCAGCATTTT.

This clone was counted many times. This chain joins TRBV19 and TRBJ1-1, with D possibly TRBD1 on 6 matching bases. V lost 3 bases to trimming and J lost 2 bases, with 10 bases between them. The CDR3 is made up of 14 amino acids. Germline V gene lookup returns CDR1 LNHDA and CDR2 SQIVND (reference sequence). CDR3 DNA sequence: TGTGCCAGTAGTATCGCACAGGGTAACACTGAAGCTTTCTTT. Translation gives CASSIAQGNTEAFF.

The V gene is TRBV7-2, the J gene TRBJ2-1; D perhaps matches TRBD2 (6 bases). From germline, CDR1 is SGHTA and CDR2 FQGNSA. CDR3 length: 15 amino acids. V lost 5 bases and J lost 8, with 19 bases in between. The CDR3 loop is CASSRGLEGGDEQFF. CDR3 coding DNA: TGTGCCAGCAGCCGGGGGTTAGAAGGAGGCGATGAGCAGTTCTTC. Looking up the rest from reference TRBV7-2 and TRBJ2-1 gives the full variable domain: GAGVSQSPSNKVTEKGKDVELRCDPISGHTALYWYRQSLGQGLEFLIYFQGNSAPDKSGLPSDRFSAERTGGSVSTLTIQRTQQEDSAVYLCASSRGLEGGDEQFFGPGTRLTVL.

This clone has more than one count but fewer than ten. The J gene is TRBJ2-7, the V gene TRBV7-2, with 8 bases that match TRBD2. CDR3 length: 14 amino acids. Per germline, CDR1 SGHTA and CDR2 FQGNSA. The trim removed 3 bases at V and 0 bases at J, leaving 1 base unmatched. As DNA, the CDR3 is TGTGCCAGCAGCTTTAGCGGGAACTCCTACGAGCAGTACTTC. Its protein is CASSFSGNSYEQYF.

This clone has more than one count but fewer than ten. The chain joins TRBV28 to TRBJ1-4; 10 positions agree with TRBD1. This CDR3 contains 15 residues. Per germline, CDR1 MDHEN and CDR2 SYDVKM. Unmatched junction bases numbered 6, after V lost 6 bases and J lost 5 bases. CDR3 amino acids: CASSPGTGANEKLFF. The CDR3 DNA reads TGTGCCAGCAGCCCCGGGACAGGGGCGAATGAAAAACTGTTTTTT.

As for this clone: Germline is not matched at one junction end, which may reflect a read error. The chain links TRBV9 to TRBJ2-2; tentatively, D is TRBD2 (5 bases). In germline, CDR1 is SGDLS, CDR2 YYNGEE. CDR3 length: 12 amino acids. CDR3 nucleotide sequence: TGTGCCAGCAGCGTCCTAACCGGGAAGCTGTTTTTT. Its protein product is CASSVLTGKLFF. Combining the CDR3 with reference TRBV9 and TRBJ2-2 gives the whole variable domain DSGVTQTPKHLITATGQRVTLRCSPRSGDLSVYWYQQSLDQGLQFLIQYYNGEERAKGNILERFSAQQFPDLHSELNLSSLELGDSALYFCASSVLTGKLFFGEGSRLTVL.

This clone was counted at least ten times. The chain carries TRBV27 and TRBJ1-1; D not resolved. Trimming shortened V by 2 bases and J by 0 bases, and 4 bases separated the two germline ends. This CDR3 comprises 13 residues. Germline lookup yields CDR1 MNHEY and CDR2 SMNVEV (reference sequence). The CDR3 reads CASSLLLNTEAFF. The DNA of the CDR3 is TGTGCCAGCAGTTTACTACTGAACACTGAAGCTTTCTTT.

This clone was found a few times. One junction end does not reproduce the germline sequence, and a read error may be involved. The same CDR3 arises from other DNA sequences in this sample as well. The CDR3 DNA sequence: TGCGCCAGCAGCCAAGGAACAGGAGACTCCTACGAGCAGTACTTC. Its protein product is CASSQGTGDSYEQYF. The V and J genes are TRBV7-2 and TRBJ2-7, with D possibly being TRBD1 (5 bases). Germline CDR1 SGHTA, CDR2 FQGNSA. There are 15 residues in the CDR3.

Regarding this clone: Compared with germline, one end of the junction differs, possibly owing to a read error. The chain has TRBV10-3 and TRBJ2-3, with D perhaps matching TRBD2 (5 bases). The germline V gene has CDR1 ENHRY and CDR2 SYGVKD. The CDR3 contains 15 residues. The DNA for the CDR3 is TGTGCCAGCAGTTTAGCCAGCGGACCCACGGATACGCAGTATTTT. Translating gives CASSLASGPTDTQYF.

The chain uses TRBV4-3 and TRBJ1-2; D not certain. The CDR3 covers 14 residues. V was pared by 4 bases and J by 4 bases, with 13 bases between. CDR1 LGHNA and CDR2 YSLEER come from the germline V gene. CDR3: CASSRTETAYGYTF. Here the CDR3 DNA reads TGCGCCAGCAGCCGGACGGAAACCGCCTATGGCTACACCTTC.